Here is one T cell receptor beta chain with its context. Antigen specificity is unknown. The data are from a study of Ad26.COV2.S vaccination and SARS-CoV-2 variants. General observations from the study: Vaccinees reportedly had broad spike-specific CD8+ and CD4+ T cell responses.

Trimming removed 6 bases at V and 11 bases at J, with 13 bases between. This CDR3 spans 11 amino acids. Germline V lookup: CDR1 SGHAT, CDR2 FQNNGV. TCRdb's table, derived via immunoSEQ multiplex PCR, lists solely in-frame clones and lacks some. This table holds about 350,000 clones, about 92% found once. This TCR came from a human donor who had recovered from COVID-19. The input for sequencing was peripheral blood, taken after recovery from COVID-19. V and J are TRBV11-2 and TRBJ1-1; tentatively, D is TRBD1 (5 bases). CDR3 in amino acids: CASRRGAEAFF. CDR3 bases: TGTGCCAGCAGGAGGGGTGCGGAGGCTTTCTTT. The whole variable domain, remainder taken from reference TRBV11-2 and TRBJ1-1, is EAGVAQSPRYKIIEKRQSVAFWCNPISGHATLYWYQQILGQGPKLLIQFQNNGVVDDSQLPKDRFSAERLKGVDSTLKIQPAKLEDSAVYLCASRRGAEAFFGQGTRLTVV.